The source of this T cell receptor (beta chain) is a study of cytomegalovirus exposure and HLA in healthy donors. Study-wide results and caveats: A later analysis found most CMV-associated TCR beta chains apparently HLA-restricted. In a later analysis, V- and J-gene trimming of beta chains associated with a DCLRE1C missense variant, replicated independently.

This CDR3 has 16 amino acids. The J segment lost 4 bases and the V segment lost 2 bases, leaving 7 bases of the junction unmatched. CDR1 and CDR2 from the germline V gene are SGHRS and YFSETQ. A multiplex PCR was run with 60 Vbeta primers and 13 Jbeta primers. Data came from immunoSEQ multiplex PCR; TCRdb stores just in-frame clones and leaves some out. The sample yields about 160,000 clones, more than 80% seen once. Details on this clone: Its antigen is not known.

The sequenced material came from PBMCs. The clonotype was recovered from a woman in her fifties or sixties in good health and CMV-seronegative. This chain links TRBV5-1 with TRBJ2-7, with 12 bases lining up with TRBD2. The CDR3 region has the DNA TGCGCCAGCAGCTTATTTGGACTAGCGGGAACATACGAGCAGTACTTC. As protein: CASSLFGLAGTYEQYF.